Each of the 20 T cell receptor beta chains below was sequenced from the same sample in a study of blood T cell repertoires in COVID-19. This table comes from immunoSEQ multiplex PCR, and its TCRdb copy is limited to in-frame clones, with some not included. The sample lists approximately 89,000 clones, around 80% seen once, with around 24% in the top ten. The sequencing input was peripheral blood. These receptors all stem from a man aged 70 or older with acute or convalescent COVID-19.

This sequence joins TRBV20-1 and TRBJ2-5; a weak D match, TRBD1 (6 bases). The CDR3 has 10 amino acids. The germline gives CDR1 DFQATT, CDR2 SNEGSKA (reference sequence). As DNA, the CDR3 is TGCAGGGGTCAGGGGGAGACCCAGTACTTC. Amino acid sequence: CRGQGETQYF.

The table lists this clone with a few counts. The J gene is TRBJ1-2, the V gene TRBV25-1, with a tentative D call TRBD1 (6 bases). The CDR3 runs to 12 residues. Germline assignment: CDR1 MGHDK and CDR2 SYGVNS. V lost 3 bases, J lost 8 bases, and 10 bases lay in between. The CDR3 is CASSDQGWGYTF. CDR3 nucleotides: TGTGCCAGCAGTGACCAGGGGTGGGGCTACACCTTC.

This clone is a singleton in its sample. The V call is TRBV7-9, the J call TRBJ2-1; no definite D call. The CDR3 contains 11 residues. V was pared by 2 bases and J by 10 bases, with 6 bases between. Germline assignment: CDR1 SEHNR and CDR2 FQNEAQ (reference sequence). The DNA for the CDR3 is TGTGCCAGCAGCTTAAATCGGGAGCAGTTCTTC. Amino acids: CASSLNREQFF.

Only a few counts were recorded for this clone. This rearrangement joins TRBV28 to TRBJ2-1; 9 bases line up with TRBD2. V was clipped by 1 base and J by 5 bases; unmatched bases: 3. The CDR3 extends over 15 amino acids. The V gene's germline CDR1 is MDHEN and CDR2 SYDVKM. The CDR3 region is CASSLLAGAHNEQFF. CDR3 DNA sequence: TGTGCCAGCAGTTTATTAGCGGGAGCCCACAATGAGCAGTTCTTC.

The chain links TRBV7-8 to TRBJ2-3; 8 bases align to TRBD2. The germline CDR1 and CDR2 sequences are SGHVS and FQNEAQ. The CDR3 has 17 amino acids. The chain's CDR3 is CATRPFGSGVSTDTQYF. As DNA, the CDR3 is TGTGCTACCCGCCCTTTCGGTAGCGGGGTTAGCACAGATACGCAGTATTTT.

The chain joins TRBV28 to TRBJ1-2; 10 bases are shared with TRBD1. Unmatched junction bases numbered 10, after V lost 8 bases and J lost 7 bases. Germline-derived CDR1 and CDR2 are MDHEN and SYDVKM. The CDR3 is 14 residues long. This chain's CDR3 is CASCWGQGFGGYTF. CDR3 bases: TGTGCCAGCTGTTGGGGACAGGGGTTTGGTGGCTACACCTTC.

The V call is TRBV27, the J call TRBJ2-1; 7 bases map to TRBD2. After removal of 2 bases from V and 7 bases from J, the junction contained 20 bases not matched to a gene. The germline gives CDR1 MNHEY, CDR2 SMNVEV (reference sequence). This CDR3 is 19 amino acids long. CDR3 in DNA: TGTGCCAGCAGTTTAATCCCCCCCGTAGTGGGAGGGCCAAGGAATGAGCAGTTCTTC. As protein: CASSLIPPVVGGPRNEQFF.

This clone was counted many times. This chain uses TRBV7-3 with TRBJ2-3, with TRBD1 matching over 7 bases. The CDR3 is 15 residues long. The V gene end was trimmed by 4 bases and the J gene end by 1 base; junction bases not matched to a gene: 5. Germline V gene sequence: CDR1 SGHTA, CDR2 FQGTGA. The CDR3 DNA is TGTGCCAGCAGCTCGAGGACAGGCGGCACAGATACGCAGTATTTT. It codes for CASSSRTGGTDTQYF.

This clone was observed a few times. The genes are TRBV20-1 and TRBJ2-7; D ambiguous. Trimming left V 3 bases short and J 3 bases short, with 6 bases between. The CDR3 loop spans 11 amino acids. Germline CDR1 and CDR2: DFQATT and SNEGSKA (reference sequence). CDR3 protein: CSASSVYEQYF. CDR3 coding DNA: TGCAGTGCTAGTTCGGTCTACGAGCAGTACTTC.

This clone was counted between two and nine times. The chain employs TRBV6-4 and TRBJ2-2; no firm D call. With 7 bases removed from V and 6 bases from J, the gap between germline ends came to 12 bases. The length of the CDR3 is 13 residues. The germline CDR1 and CDR2 sequences are MRHNA and SNTAGT. CDR3 amino acids: CASKADRAGELFF. CDR3 nucleotides: TGTGCCAGCAAAGCCGACCGGGCCGGGGAGCTGTTTTTT.

This clone was detected only once. CDR3 nucleotide sequence: TGTGCCAGTAGTATCATGGACAGGACCTACGAGCAGTACTTC. This gives the protein CASSIMDRTYEQYF. This rearrangement joins TRBV19 to TRBJ2-7, with TRBD1 matching 7 bases. J lost 2 bases, V lost 3 bases, and 4 bases had no gene match. This CDR3 is built from 14 residues. In germline, CDR1 is LNHDA, CDR2 SQIVND (reference sequence). The full variable domain, its missing parts supplied by reference TRBV19 and TRBJ2-7, is DGGITQSPKYLFRKEGQNVTLSCEQNLNHDAMYWYRQDPGQGLRLIYYSQIVNDFQKGDIAEGYSVSREKKESFPLTVTSAQKNPTAFYLCASSIMDRTYEQYFGPGTRLTVT.

This rearrangement joins TRBV5-1 to TRBJ2-3, with unresolved D. The germline gives CDR1 SGHRS, CDR2 YFSETQ. The CDR3 totals 14 residues. The V end lost 0 bases, the J end lost 2 bases, and 7 bases lay between the germline ends. CDR3 in amino acids: CASSLDGITDTQYF. The CDR3, as DNA: TGCGCCAGCAGCTTGGACGGTATCACAGATACGCAGTATTTT.

This chain connects TRBV29-1 to TRBJ2-2; perhaps TRBD1 as D (6 bases). This CDR3 comprises 14 residues. The germline V gene has CDR1 SQVTM and CDR2 ANQGSEA. V lost 6 bases and J lost 1, with 12 bases in between. CDR3 DNA sequence: TGCAGCGTAACAGGGAATATGAACACCGGGGAGCTGTTTTTT. Amino acids: CSVTGNMNTGELFF.

This clone was seen repeatedly, ten times or more. The chain uses TRBV2 and TRBJ1-2, with a tentative D call TRBD1 (5 bases). V lost 8 bases, J lost 5 bases, and 12 bases lay in between. The CDR3 length is 12 residues. The V gene's germline CDR1 is SNHLY and CDR2 FYNNEI. CDR3 coding DNA: TGTGCCAGCGGAGGGGAACAGTATGGCTACACCTTC. Translating it yields CASGGEQYGYTF.

This chain links TRBV7-2 with TRBJ1-1; TRBD1 aligns across 7 bases. V shed 5 bases and J 6 bases; nucleotides not matched to a gene: 12. Germline CDR1 SGHTA, CDR2 FQGNSA. CDR3 length: 15 residues. This CDR3 reads CASSIETGSFAEAFF. The CDR3 DNA is TGTGCCAGCAGCATAGAGACAGGGAGTTTTGCTGAAGCTTTCTTT.

The V gene is TRBV7-8, the J gene TRBJ1-2, with 8 bases identical to TRBD1. The CDR3 covers 13 residues. Unmatched junction bases numbered 8, after V lost 1 base and J lost 13 bases. CDR1 SGHVS and CDR2 FQNEAQ come from the germline V gene. The CDR3 loop is CASSLDTGGTITF. The DNA for the CDR3 is TGTGCCAGCAGCTTAGATACAGGGGGGACTATCACCTTC.

A single count supports this clone. The gene calls are TRBV28 and TRBJ2-5; 15 bases fit TRBD2. Germline CDR1 and CDR2: MDHEN and SYDVKM. The V segment lost 8 bases and the J segment 9 bases; nucleotides outside the gene matches: 7. This CDR3 spans 14 amino acids. CDR3 loop: CASVRTSGRVAQYF. The CDR3 DNA reads TGTGCCAGCGTCAGGACTAGCGGGAGGGTGGCCCAGTACTTC.

The CDR3 loop is CASRGQGGEQYF. Written as DNA, the CDR3 is TGTGCCAGCAGGGGACAGGGGGGCGAGCAGTACTTC. The rearrangement links TRBV28 to TRBJ2-7; TRBD1 agrees at 11 bases. The CDR3 sequence is 12 residues long. Germline lookup yields CDR1 MDHEN and CDR2 SYDVKM. The V gene end was trimmed by 6 bases and the J gene end by 6 bases; junction bases not matched to a gene: 1.

The gene calls are TRBV5-1 and TRBJ1-3; 7 bases match TRBD1. This CDR3 is built from 16 residues. The germline V gene has CDR1 SGHRS and CDR2 YFSETQ. With 4 bases clipped from V and 0 bases from J, the junction kept 7 bases outside the gene matches. For the CDR3, the DNA is TGCGCCAGCAGCGAGGGACAGCCGAGCTCTGGAAACACCATATATTTT. Translating gives CASSEGQPSSGNTIYF.

V is TRBV7-8 and J is TRBJ2-1; D is possibly TRBD2 (5 bases). V was trimmed by 4 bases and J by 8 bases, leaving 15 bases between them. CDR1 SGHVS and CDR2 FQNEAQ come from the germline V gene. The CDR3 contains 14 residues. This CDR3 reads CASSSRLTGDEQFF. The DNA for the CDR3 is TGTGCCAGCAGCTCTCGACTCACCGGGGATGAGCAGTTCTTC.